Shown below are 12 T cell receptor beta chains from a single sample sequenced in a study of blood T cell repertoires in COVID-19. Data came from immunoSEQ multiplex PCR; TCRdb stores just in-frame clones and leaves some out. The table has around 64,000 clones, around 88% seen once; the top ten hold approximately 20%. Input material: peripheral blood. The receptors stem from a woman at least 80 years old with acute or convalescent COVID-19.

In DNA form, the CDR3 reads TGTGCCAGCAGACGATCGGGGGGGGGCCACAATGAGCAGTTCTTC. As protein: CASRRSGGGHNEQFF. The chain links TRBV6-5 to TRBJ2-1; 8 positions match TRBD2. Germline CDR1 and CDR2: MNHEY and SVGAGI. Trimming at V came to 6 bases and at J to 5 bases, leaving 9 bases not matched to a gene. CDR3 length equals 15 residues.

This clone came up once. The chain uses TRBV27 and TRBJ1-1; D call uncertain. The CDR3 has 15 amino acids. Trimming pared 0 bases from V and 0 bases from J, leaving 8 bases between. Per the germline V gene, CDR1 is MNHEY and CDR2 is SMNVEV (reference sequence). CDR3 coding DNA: TGTGCCAGCAGTTTATCTCCGTACATGAACACTGAAGCTTTCTTT. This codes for CASSLSPYMNTEAFF.

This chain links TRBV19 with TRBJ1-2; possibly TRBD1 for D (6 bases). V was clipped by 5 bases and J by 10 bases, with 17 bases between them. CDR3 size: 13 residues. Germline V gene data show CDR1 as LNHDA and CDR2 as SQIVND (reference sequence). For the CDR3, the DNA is TGTGCCAGTAGTGGACAGCTCAAAGGAGACTACACCTTC. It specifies CASSGQLKGDYTF.

For the CDR3, the DNA is TGTGCCAGCGAAACTAGCGGGGTGCTTCGGGGCACCGGGGAGCTGTTTTTT. Its translation: CASETSGVLRGTGELFF. This chain joins TRBV19 and TRBJ2-2; 10 nucleotides align to TRBD2. There are 17 residues in the CDR3. Unmatched junction bases numbered 14, after V lost 9 bases and J lost 4 bases. Germline V gene sequence: CDR1 LNHDA, CDR2 SQIVND (reference sequence).

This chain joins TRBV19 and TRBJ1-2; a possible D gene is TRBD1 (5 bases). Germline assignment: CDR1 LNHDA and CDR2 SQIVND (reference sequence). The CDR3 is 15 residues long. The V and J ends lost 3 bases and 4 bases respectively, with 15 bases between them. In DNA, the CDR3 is TGTGCCAGTAGTATTAATATCGGCGGGACCTATGGCTACACCTTC. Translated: CASSINIGGTYGYTF.

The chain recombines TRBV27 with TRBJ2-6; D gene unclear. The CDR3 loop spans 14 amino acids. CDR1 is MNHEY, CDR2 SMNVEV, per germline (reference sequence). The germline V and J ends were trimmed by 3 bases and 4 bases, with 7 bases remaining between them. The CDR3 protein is CASSFSGGANVLTF. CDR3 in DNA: TGTGCCAGCAGTTTTTCCGGGGGGGCCAACGTCCTGACTTTC.

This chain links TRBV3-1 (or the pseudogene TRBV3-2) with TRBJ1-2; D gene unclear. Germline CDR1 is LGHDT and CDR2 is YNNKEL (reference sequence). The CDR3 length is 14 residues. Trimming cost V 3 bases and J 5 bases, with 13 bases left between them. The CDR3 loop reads CASSQQVPGYGYTF. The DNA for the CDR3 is TGTGCCAGCAGCCAGCAGGTACCTGGGTATGGCTACACCTTC.

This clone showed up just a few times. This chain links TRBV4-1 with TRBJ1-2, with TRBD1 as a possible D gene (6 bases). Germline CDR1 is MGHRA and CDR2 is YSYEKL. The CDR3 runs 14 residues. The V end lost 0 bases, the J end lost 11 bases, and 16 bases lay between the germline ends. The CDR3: CASSQDRVTGQYTF. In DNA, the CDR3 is TGCGCCAGCAGCCAAGATCGGGTGACAGGTCAATACACCTTC.

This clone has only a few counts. CDR3 region: CASMRLATGYEQYF. For the CDR3, the DNA is TGTGCCAGCATGAGACTAGCGACGGGCTACGAGCAGTACTTC. This chain uses TRBV2 with TRBJ2-7; 8 bases align to TRBD2. V dropped 7 bases and J dropped 3; count of bases not matched to a gene: 8. Germline V lookup: CDR1 SNHLY, CDR2 FYNNEI. The CDR3 spans 14 residues.

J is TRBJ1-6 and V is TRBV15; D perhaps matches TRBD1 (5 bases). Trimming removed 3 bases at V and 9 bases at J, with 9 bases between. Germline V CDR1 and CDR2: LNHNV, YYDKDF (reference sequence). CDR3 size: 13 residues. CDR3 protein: CATSSQGASPLHF. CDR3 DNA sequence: TGTGCCACCAGCAGTCAGGGCGCTTCACCCCTCCACTTT.

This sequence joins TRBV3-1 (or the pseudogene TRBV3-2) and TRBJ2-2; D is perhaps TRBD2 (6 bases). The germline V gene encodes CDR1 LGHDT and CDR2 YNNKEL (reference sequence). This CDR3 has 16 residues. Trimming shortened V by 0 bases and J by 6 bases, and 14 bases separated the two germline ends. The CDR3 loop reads CASSQEKRVPAGELFF. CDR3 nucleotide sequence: TGTGCCAGCAGCCAAGAAAAGCGGGTCCCGGCCGGGGAGCTGTTTTTT.

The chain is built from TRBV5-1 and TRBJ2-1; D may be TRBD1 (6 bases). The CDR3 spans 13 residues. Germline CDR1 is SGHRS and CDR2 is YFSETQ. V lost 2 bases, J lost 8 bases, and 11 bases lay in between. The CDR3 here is CASSLGGQDEQFF. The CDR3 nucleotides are TGCGCCAGCAGCTTAGGGGGTCAGGATGAGCAGTTCTTC.